This TCR beta chain originates from a study of metastatic and nonmetastatic thyroid tumors (dated by TCRdb to the early 2020s). Study-level background: Repertoires from peripheral blood and from tumor or nodule tissue samples of malignant and benign thyroid patients were compared. Broad study findings and their caveats: In both blood and tumor samples, malignant tumors were reported to have significantly higher TCR beta diversity than benign nodules.

Receptor amplification or capture employed PCR. TCRdb names Illumina HiSeq 4000 as the instrument used. High-throughput sequencing was used to profile the CDR3 region of the TCR beta-chain in every patient. In the source study's methods: A classifier to discriminate distant-metastatic papillary thyroid cancer patients was built from CDR3 differences across clinicopathological groups. The Shannon index was used to assess repertoire diversity, and the Morisita-Horn index was used to assess tumor-blood repertoire similarity. TCRdb redid the processing of the public reads, applying fastp at Q25 and MiXCR, and retained in-frame beta chains. The V and J calls follow TCRdb's processing rather than the paper's. The sample table holds tens of thousands of clones, of which roughly 4% were seen once. Together, the top ten hold 9.8% of the sample. The germline V gene (reference sequence) supplies CDR1 DFQATT and CDR2 SNEGSKA. There are 14 amino acids in the CDR3, from cysteine to phenylalanine inclusive. The retained sequence is limited to the CDR3, 42 bases, with the frame set at the first base. V is cut by 5 bases and J by 4 bases, and the space between the germline ends is 15 bases.

No patient had received any treatment before thyroid surgery. Using T-cell receptor beta sequencing, the researchers looked back retrospectively at clinical samples from patients, gathered between the early 2010s and the late 2010s. This clone has at least ten counts. Its antigen is currently not known. No base-level quality is on record; no much larger clone is a single base apart. This receptor was taken from a female donor with papillary thyroid cancer or a benign thyroid nodule (not recorded which). Some clones in this sample may be carry-over from other donors' samples. Sequencing was carried out using blood. This chain joins TRBV20-1 to TRBJ2-1, with a weak D call of TRBD2 (6 bases match). The DNA sequence reads TGCAGTGCTTCCTCGGGCGGGACGTACAATGAGCAGTTCTTC. This is translated as CSASSGGTYNEQFF.